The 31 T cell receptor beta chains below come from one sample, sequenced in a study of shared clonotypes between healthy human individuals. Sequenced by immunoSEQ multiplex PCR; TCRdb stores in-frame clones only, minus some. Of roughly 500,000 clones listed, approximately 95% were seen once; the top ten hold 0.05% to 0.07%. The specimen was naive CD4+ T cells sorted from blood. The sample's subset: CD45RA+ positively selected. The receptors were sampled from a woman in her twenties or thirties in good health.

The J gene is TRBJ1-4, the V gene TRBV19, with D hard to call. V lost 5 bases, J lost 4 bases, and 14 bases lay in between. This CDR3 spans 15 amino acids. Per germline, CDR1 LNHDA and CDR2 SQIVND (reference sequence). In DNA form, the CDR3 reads TGTGCCAGTAGTGACCCGGAAGTACTTAATGAAAAACTGTTTTTT. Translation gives CASSDPEVLNEKLFF.

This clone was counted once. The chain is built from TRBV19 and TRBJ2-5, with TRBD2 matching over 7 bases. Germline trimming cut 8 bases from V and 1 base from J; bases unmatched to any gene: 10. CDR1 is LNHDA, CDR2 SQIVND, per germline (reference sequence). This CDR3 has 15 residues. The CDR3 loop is CASAVVAGVQETQYF. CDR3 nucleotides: TGTGCCAGTGCCGTGGTGGCGGGGGTCCAAGAGACCCAGTACTTC.

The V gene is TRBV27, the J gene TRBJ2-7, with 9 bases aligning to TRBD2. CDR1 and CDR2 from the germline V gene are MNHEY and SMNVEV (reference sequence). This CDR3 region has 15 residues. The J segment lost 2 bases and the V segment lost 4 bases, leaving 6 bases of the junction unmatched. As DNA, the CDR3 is TGTGCCAGCAGTTATCTCGCGGGAGGGACCTACGAGCAGTACTTC. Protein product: CASSYLAGGTYEQYF.

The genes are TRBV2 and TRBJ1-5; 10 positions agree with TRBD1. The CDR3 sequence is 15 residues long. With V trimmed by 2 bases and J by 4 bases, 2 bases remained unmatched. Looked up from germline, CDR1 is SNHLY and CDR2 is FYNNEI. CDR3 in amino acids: CASSELGQGNQPQHF. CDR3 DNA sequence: TGTGCCAGCAGTGAATTGGGACAGGGGAATCAGCCCCAGCATTTT.

The CDR3 coding sequence is TGTGCCAGTAGTATAGAGGCTAGCGGGAGCACAGATACGCAGTATTTT. Translation: CASSIEASGSTDTQYF. The chain has TRBV19 and TRBJ2-3, with TRBD2 identical over 8 bases. Germline V gene lookup returns CDR1 LNHDA and CDR2 SQIVND (reference sequence). The CDR3 contains 16 residues. The V and J ends lost 0 bases and 0 bases, in that order; junction bases with no gene match: 2. Variable domain in full (rest from reference TRBV19 and TRBJ2-3): DGGITQSPKYLFRKEGQNVTLSCEQNLNHDAMYWYRQDPGQGLRLIYYSQIVNDFQKGDIAEGYSVSREKKESFPLTVTSAQKNPTAFYLCASSIEASGSTDTQYFGPGTRLTVL.

CDR3 DNA sequence: TGTGCCAGCTCACCAGATCGCGCTGAAGCTTTCTTT. Amino acids: CASSPDRAEAFF. The chain recombines TRBV18 with TRBJ1-1; D gene unclear. V was pared by 2 bases and J by 6 bases, with 7 bases between. This CDR3 has 12 residues. CDR1 and CDR2 (germline): KGHSH, LQKENI.

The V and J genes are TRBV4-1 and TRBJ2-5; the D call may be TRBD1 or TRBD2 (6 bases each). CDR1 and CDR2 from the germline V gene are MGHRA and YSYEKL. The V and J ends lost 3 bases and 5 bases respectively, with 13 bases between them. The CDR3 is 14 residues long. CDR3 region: CASSHPGGRETQYF. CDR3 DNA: TGCGCCAGCAGCCATCCCGGGGGCCGGGAGACCCAGTACTTC.

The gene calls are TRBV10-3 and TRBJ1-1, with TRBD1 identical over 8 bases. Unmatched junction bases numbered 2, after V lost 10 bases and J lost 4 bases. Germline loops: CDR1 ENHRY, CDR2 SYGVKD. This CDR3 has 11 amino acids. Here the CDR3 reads CASTGGTEAFF. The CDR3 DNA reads TGTGCCAGCACAGGGGGCACTGAAGCTTTCTTT.

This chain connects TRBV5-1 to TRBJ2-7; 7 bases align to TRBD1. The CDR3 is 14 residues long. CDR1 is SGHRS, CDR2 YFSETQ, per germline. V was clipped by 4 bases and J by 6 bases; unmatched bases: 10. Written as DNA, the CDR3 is TGCGCCAGCAGCCCCTCGACAGGGAACCGCGAGCAGTACTTC. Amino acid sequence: CASSPSTGNREQYF. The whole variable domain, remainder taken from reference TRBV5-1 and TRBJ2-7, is KAGVTQTPRYLIKTRGQQVTLSCSPISGHRSVSWYQQTPGQGLQFLFEYFSETQRNKGNFPGRFSGRQFSNSRSEMNVSTLELGDSALYLCASSPSTGNREQYFGPGTRLTVT.

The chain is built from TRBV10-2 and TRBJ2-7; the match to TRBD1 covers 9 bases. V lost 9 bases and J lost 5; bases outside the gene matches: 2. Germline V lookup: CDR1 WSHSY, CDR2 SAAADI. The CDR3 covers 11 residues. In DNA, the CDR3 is TGCGCCAGTTGGACAGGGGACGAGCAGTACTTC. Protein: CASWTGDEQYF.

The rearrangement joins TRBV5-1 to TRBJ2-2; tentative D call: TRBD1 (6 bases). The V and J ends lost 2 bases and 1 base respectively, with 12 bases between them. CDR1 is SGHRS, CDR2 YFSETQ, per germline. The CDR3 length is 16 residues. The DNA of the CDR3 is TGCGCCAGCAGCTTCGCCGGCAGGGGGAACACCGGGGAGCTGTTTTTT. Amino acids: CASSFAGRGNTGELFF.

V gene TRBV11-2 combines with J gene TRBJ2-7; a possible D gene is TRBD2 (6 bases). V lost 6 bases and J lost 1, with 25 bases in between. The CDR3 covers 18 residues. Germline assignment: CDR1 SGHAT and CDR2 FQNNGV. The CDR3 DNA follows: TGTGCCAGCAGGCTGATTGGAGGGCCCCGTAGAGAATCCTACGAGCAGTACTTC. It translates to CASRLIGGPRRESYEQYF.

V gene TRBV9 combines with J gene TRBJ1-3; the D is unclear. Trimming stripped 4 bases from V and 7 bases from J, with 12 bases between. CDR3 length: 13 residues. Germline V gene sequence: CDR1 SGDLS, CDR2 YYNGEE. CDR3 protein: CASSPSSTNTIYF. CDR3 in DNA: TGTGCCAGCAGCCCGAGTTCCACGAACACCATATATTTT.

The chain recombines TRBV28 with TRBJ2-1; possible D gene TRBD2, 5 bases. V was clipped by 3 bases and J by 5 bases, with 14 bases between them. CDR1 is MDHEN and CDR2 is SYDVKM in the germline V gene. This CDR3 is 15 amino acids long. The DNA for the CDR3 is TGTGCCAGCAGTTTGGGCCCCACGAGGGACAATGAGCAGTTCTTC. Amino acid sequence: CASSLGPTRDNEQFF.

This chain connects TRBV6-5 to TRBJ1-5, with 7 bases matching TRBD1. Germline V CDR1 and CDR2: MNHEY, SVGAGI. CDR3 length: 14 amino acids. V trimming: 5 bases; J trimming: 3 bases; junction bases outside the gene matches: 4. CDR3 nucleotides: TGTGCCAGCAGTCAGGGGGGGGTCAATCAGCCCCAGCATTTT. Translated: CASSQGGVNQPQHF.

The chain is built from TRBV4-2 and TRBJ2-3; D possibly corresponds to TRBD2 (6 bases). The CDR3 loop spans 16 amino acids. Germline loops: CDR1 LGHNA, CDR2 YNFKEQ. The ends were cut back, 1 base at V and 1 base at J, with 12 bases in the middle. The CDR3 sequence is CASSQGGGLGTDTQYF. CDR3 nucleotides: TGTGCCAGCAGCCAAGGTGGGGGACTTGGCACAGATACGCAGTATTTT.

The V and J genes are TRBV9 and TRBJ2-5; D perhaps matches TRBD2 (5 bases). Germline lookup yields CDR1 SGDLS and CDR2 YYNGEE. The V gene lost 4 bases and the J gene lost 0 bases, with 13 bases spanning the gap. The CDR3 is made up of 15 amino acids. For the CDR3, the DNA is TGTGCCAGCAGCCCTATAGCGTGGTACCAAGAGACCCAGTACTTC. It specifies CASSPIAWYQETQYF.

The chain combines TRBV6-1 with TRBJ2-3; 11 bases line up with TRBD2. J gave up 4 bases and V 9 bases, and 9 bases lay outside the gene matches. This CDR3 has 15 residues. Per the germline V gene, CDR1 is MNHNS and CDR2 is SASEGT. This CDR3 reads CASRTTSGVADTQYF. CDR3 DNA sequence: TGTGCCAGTCGAACGACTAGCGGGGTGGCAGATACGCAGTATTTT.

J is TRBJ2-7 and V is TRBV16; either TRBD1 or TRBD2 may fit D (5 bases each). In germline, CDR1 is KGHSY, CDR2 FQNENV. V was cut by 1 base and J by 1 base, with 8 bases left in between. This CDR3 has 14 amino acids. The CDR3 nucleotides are TGTGCCAGCAGCCAATTTGGGGGATCCTACGAGCAGTACTTC. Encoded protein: CASSQFGGSYEQYF.

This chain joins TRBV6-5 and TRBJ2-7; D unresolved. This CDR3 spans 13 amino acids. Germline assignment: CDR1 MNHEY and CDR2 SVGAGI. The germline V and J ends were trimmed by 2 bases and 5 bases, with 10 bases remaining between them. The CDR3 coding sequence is TGTGCCAGCAGTTACGACTCTTCCCACGAGCAGTACTTC. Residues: CASSYDSSHEQYF.

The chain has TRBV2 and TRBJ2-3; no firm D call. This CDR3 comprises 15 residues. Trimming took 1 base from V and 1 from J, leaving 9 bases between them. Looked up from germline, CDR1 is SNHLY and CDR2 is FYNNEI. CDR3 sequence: CASSEDRTGTDTQYF. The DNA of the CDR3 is TGTGCCAGCAGTGAAGATCGAACAGGCACAGATACGCAGTATTTT.

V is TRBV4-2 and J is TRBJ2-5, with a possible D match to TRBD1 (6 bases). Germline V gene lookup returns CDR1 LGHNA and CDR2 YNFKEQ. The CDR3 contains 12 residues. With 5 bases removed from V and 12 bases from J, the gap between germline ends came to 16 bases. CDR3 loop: CASSMRPGVEYF. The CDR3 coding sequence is TGTGCCAGCAGCATGCGACCAGGGGTGGAGTACTTC.

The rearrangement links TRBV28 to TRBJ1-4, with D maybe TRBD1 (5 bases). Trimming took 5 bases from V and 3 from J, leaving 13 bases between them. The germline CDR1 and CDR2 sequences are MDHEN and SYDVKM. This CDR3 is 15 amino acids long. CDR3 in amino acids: CASSHTQGANEKLFF. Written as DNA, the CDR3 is TGTGCCAGCAGTCACACCCAAGGGGCTAATGAAAAACTGTTTTTT.

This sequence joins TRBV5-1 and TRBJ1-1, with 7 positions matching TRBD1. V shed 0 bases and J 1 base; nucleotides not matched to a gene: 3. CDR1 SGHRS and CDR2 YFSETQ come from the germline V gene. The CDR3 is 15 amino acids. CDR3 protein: CASSLGQGPNTEAFF. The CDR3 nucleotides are TGCGCCAGCAGCTTGGGACAGGGACCGAACACTGAAGCTTTCTTT.

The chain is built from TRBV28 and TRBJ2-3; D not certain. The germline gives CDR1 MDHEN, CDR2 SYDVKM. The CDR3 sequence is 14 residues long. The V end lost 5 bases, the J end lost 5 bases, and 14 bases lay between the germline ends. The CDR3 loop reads CASSPPTRVDTQYF. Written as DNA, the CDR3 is TGTGCCAGCAGTCCCCCGACTCGCGTAGATACGCAGTATTTT.

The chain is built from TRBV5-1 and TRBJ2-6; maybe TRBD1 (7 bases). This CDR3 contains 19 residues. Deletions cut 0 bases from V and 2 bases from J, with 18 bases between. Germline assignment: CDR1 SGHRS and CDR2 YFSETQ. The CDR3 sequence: CASSLGNPGGGAGANVLTF. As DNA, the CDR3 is TGCGCCAGCAGCTTGGGGAACCCTGGAGGGGGCGCTGGGGCCAACGTCCTGACTTTC.

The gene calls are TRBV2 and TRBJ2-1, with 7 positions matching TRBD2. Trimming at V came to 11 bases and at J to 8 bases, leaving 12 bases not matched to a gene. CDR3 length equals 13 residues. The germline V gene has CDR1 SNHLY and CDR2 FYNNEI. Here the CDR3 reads CAVGRELPHEQFF. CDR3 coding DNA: TGTGCCGTAGGGCGGGAGCTCCCCCATGAGCAGTTCTTC.

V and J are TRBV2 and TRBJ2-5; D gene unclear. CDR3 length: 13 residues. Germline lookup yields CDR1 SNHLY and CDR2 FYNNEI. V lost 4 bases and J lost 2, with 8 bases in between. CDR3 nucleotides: TGTGCCAGCAGTGCCGTCAGACAAGAGACCCAGTACTTC. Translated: CASSAVRQETQYF.

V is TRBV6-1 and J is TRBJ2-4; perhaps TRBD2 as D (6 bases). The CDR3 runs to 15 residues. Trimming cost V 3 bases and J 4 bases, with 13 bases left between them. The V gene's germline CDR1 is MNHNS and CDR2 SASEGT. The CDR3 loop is CASSEPGTVKNIQYF. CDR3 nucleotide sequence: TGTGCCAGCAGTGAGCCCGGGACTGTTAAAAACATTCAGTACTTC.

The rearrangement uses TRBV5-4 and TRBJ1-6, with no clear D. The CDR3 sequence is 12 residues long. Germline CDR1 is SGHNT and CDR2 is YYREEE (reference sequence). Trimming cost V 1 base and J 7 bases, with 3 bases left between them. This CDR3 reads CASSLLNSPLHF. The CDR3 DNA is TGTGCCAGCAGCTTGCTCAATTCACCCCTCCACTTT.

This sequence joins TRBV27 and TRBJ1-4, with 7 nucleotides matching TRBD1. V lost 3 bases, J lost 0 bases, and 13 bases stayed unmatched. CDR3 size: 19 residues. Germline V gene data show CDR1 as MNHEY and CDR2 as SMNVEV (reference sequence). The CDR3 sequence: CASSFSVGTAVPTNEKLFF. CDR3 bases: TGTGCCAGCAGTTTTAGCGTCGGGACAGCGGTTCCAACTAATGAAAAACTGTTTTTT.